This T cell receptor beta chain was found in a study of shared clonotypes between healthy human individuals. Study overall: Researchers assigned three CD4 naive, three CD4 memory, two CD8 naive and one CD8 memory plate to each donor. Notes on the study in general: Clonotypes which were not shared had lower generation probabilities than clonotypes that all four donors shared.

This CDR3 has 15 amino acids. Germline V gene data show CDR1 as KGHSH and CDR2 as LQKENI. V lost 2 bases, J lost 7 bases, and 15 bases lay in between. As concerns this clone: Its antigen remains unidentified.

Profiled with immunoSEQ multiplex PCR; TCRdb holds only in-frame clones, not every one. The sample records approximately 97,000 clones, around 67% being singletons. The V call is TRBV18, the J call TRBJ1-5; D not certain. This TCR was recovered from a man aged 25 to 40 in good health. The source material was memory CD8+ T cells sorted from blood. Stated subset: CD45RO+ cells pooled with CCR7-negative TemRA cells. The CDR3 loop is CASSPTRSGYQPQHF. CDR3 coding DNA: TGTGCCAGCTCACCAACACGGTCGGGGTACCAGCCCCAGCATTTT.